These T cell receptor beta chains were read from a single sample in a study of blood T cell repertoires in COVID-19. Clones were sequenced by immunoSEQ multiplex PCR, and TCRdb holds only the in-frame ones, with some missing. The sample holds around 400,000 clones; roughly four fifths are singletons and the top ten take 5% to 5.5%. Sequenced: PBMCs or T cells enriched from blood (not recorded which). The receptors here all came from a woman aged 45-65 years who had recovered from COVID-19. Each CDR3 is given with its conserved first and last residue. The order of the fields is J gene, V gene, clone size, D gene, CDR3 protein, CDR3 DNA. A D gene is named only where the DNA matches it firmly. Expanded clones are given a class, and other clones once, few, many or no size at all.

>TRBJ2-3|TRBV7-5|-|-
CARSFCRGPWKIDTQYF
TGTGCCAGAAGCTTCTGCAGGGGGCCTTGGAAAATCGATACGCAGTATTTT
>TRBJ2-1|TRBV5-6|-|TRBD2
CASSLGTSGILAGGAQFF
TGTGCCAGCAGCTTGGGCACCTCAGGGATACTAGCGGGGGGCGCCCAGTTCTTC
>TRBJ2-7|TRBV5-4|-|TRBD2
CASSTRLAGGTLGEQYF
TGTGCCAGCAGCACTAGACTAGCGGGAGGCACCCTGGGGGAGCAGTACTTC
>TRBJ2-7|TRBV16|-|-
CASSQLTSYEQYF
TGTGCCAGCAGCCAACTAACTAGTTACGAGCAGTACTTC
>TRBJ1-2|TRBV7-2|-|TRBD1
CASSWGQASSNYGYTF
TGTGCCAGCAGCTGGGGACAGGCATCGTCAAACTATGGCTACACCTTC
>TRBJ1-2|TRBV27|-|-
CASSLLAGNYGYTF
TGTGCCAGCAGTTTATTGGCGGGAAACTATGGCTACACCTTC
>TRBJ1-2|TRBV11-1|-|-
CASSPRFGGFYTF
TGTGCCAGCAGCCCGAGGTTTGGGGGCTTTTACACCTTC
>TRBJ2-6|TRBV6-1|-|-
CASSEVVGVGTLRSGANVLTF
TGTGCCAGCAGTGAAGTAGTAGGAGTCGGGACTCTCCGCTCTGGGGCCAACGTCCTGACTTTC
>TRBJ1-2|TRBV5-4|-|TRBD1
CASSLGQGGRYGYTF
TGTGCCAGCAGCCTGGGACAGGGCGGTCGGTATGGCTACACCTTC
>TRBJ1-5|TRBV30|-|-
CAWSVQGLHQPQHF
TGTGCCTGGAGTGTACAGGGCCTTCATCAGCCCCAGCATTTT
>TRBJ2-3|TRBV18|-|TRBD2
CASSPPTSSHTDTQYF
TGTGCCAGCTCACCCCCGACTAGCTCTCACACAGATACGCAGTATTTT
>TRBJ1-2|TRBV5-6|-|-
CASSFGTPKAYGYTF
TGTGCCAGCAGCTTCGGGACACCCAAGGCCTATGGCTACACCTTC
>TRBJ1-6|TRBV4-3|-|-
CASSQDHLGSGSPLHF
TGCGCCAGCAGCCAAGATCACTTGGGGAGCGGTTCACCCCTCCACTTT
>TRBJ1-1|TRBV5-1|once|-
CASSLEDSSPEAFF
TGCGCCAGCAGCTTGGAGGACAGCTCGCCTGAAGCTTTCTTT
>TRBJ1-2|TRBV6-6|-|-
CASFLGGLLGYGYTF
TGTGCCAGCTTTCTCGGGGGTTTATTGGGGTATGGCTACACCTTC
>TRBJ1-6|TRBV6-5|-|-
CASSYSAGSYNSPLHF
TGTGCCAGCAGTTACTCTGCAGGCTCCTATAATTCACCCCTCCACTTT
>TRBJ2-3|TRBV27|-|-
CASSLNRVYDTQYF
TGTGCCAGCAGTTTAAACAGGGTTTATGATACGCAGTATTTT
>TRBJ1-1|TRBV30|-|-
CAWSLDMNTEAFF
TGTGCCTGGAGTCTGGACATGAACACTGAAGCTTTCTTT
>TRBJ1-1|TRBV7-9|few|-
CASSLSNLGGQTLNTEAFF
TGTGCCAGCAGCTTAAGCAACCTCGGAGGACAGACTTTGAACACTGAAGCTTTCTTT
>TRBJ2-7|TRBV30|-|-
CAWSFRTDYEQYF
TGTGCCTGGAGTTTCAGGACTGACTACGAGCAGTACTTC
>TRBJ2-3|TRBV20-1|-|TRBD1
CSASPGQGKLDTQYF
TGCAGTGCTAGTCCCGGACAGGGAAAACTAGATACGCAGTATTTT
>TRBJ1-3|TRBV10-1|-|TRBD1
CARRQGKGNTIYF
TGCGCCAGAAGACAGGGGAAAGGAAACACCATATATTTT
>TRBJ2-1|TRBV11-3|-|TRBD1
CASGEGQGTYNEQFF
TGTGCCAGCGGAGAGGGACAGGGGACCTACAATGAGCAGTTCTTC
>TRBJ1-2|TRBV4-1|-|-
CASSQGGSTGHINYGYTF
TGCGCCAGCAGCCAAGGGGGATCGACAGGACATATTAACTATGGCTACACCTTC
>TRBJ2-3|TRBV6-6|-|TRBD1
CASSRSPRTGQGRDTQYF
TGTGCCAGCAGTCGGTCTCCCCGTACGGGACAGGGGAGAGATACGCAGTATTTT
>TRBJ1-2|TRBV9|-|TRBD1
CASSAQGAGGYTF
TGTGCCAGCAGCGCACAGGGGGCGGGAGGCTACACCTTC
>TRBJ2-5|TRBV5-4|-|-
CASSLQETQYF
TGTGCCAGCAGCCTCCAAGAGACCCAGTACTTC
>TRBJ2-7|TRBV7-3|-|-
CASSLGRSRFVTGTYEQYF
TGTGCCAGCAGCTTAGGCCGTTCCAGGTTCGTCACTGGCACCTACGAGCAGTACTTC
>TRBJ1-6|TRBV7-2|-|-
CASSFNPGNSPLHF
TGTGCCAGCAGCTTCAATCCGGGGAATTCACCCCTCCACTTT
>TRBJ2-5|TRBV10-1|-|-
CATDPWGQGSQETQYF
TGCGCCACCGACCCCTGGGGGCAGGGTTCGCAAGAGACCCAGTACTTC
>TRBJ2-1|TRBV5-5|-|TRBD2
CASSLGLAGSNEQFF
TGTGCCAGCAGCTTAGGACTAGCCGGGTCCAATGAGCAGTTCTTC
>TRBJ1-4|TRBV30|-|TRBD1
CAWGTGGSTNEKLFF
TGTGCCTGGGGGACAGGGGGGTCGACTAATGAAAAACTGTTTTTT
>TRBJ1-2|TRBV10-3|-|TRBD1
CAISNYRGQWTF
TGTGCCATCAGTAACTACAGGGGGCAATGGACCTTC
>TRBJ2-7|TRBV30|once|-
CAWSGSGAEQYF
TGTGCCTGGAGTGGTTCAGGGGCCGAGCAGTACTTC
>TRBJ2-1|TRBV30|-|-
CAWSKLNNEQFF
TGTGCCTGGAGTAAGCTTAACAATGAGCAGTTCTTC
>TRBJ2-2|TRBV24-1|few|TRBD1
CATSDSGTADTGELFF
TGTGCCACCAGTGATTCCGGGACAGCCGACACCGGGGAGCTGTTTTTT
>TRBJ1-5|TRBV19|-|-
CASNAALYGPQHF
TGTGCCAGTAATGCGGCGCTGTACGGGCCCCAGCATTTT
>TRBJ1-4|TRBV5-6|-|-
CASSLPTNEKLFF
TGTGCCAGCAGCTTGCCTACTAATGAAAAACTGTTTTTT
>TRBJ2-2|TRBV6-5|-|-
CASSYVPGELFF
TGTGCCAGCAGTTACGTCCCTGGGGAGCTGTTTTTT
>TRBJ2-1|TRBV6-6|few|-
CASVSGLLSYNEQFF
TGTGCCAGCGTTAGCGGACTTCTCTCCTACAATGAGCAGTTCTTC
>TRBJ1-2|TRBV6-1|once|-
CASSEAQGKYGYTF
TGTGCCAGCAGTGAAGCGCAGGGGAAATATGGCTACACCTTC
>TRBJ1-1|TRBV7-2|-|-
CASSRYTGTEAFF
TGTGCCAGCAGCCGGTACACGGGCACTGAAGCTTTCTTT
>TRBJ1-2|TRBV5-8|once|-
CASPGGYTF
TGTGCCTCCCCGGGGGGCTACACCTTC
>TRBJ2-5|TRBV30|-|-
CAWSVPPGMGLETQYF
TGTGCCTGGAGTGTACCCCCAGGGATGGGTTTGGAGACCCAGTACTTC
>TRBJ1-1|TRBV9|-|-
CASSAGPGTEAFF
TGTGCCAGCAGCGCCGGGCCGGGAACTGAAGCTTTCTTT
>TRBJ1-1|TRBV18|-|-
CASSLQEKNTEAFF
TGTGCCAGCTCACTACAGGAGAAGAACACTGAAGCTTTCTTT
>TRBJ1-5|TRBV19|-|-
CASSPRGGREPYSNQPQHF
TGTGCCAGTAGTCCCCGCGGTGGCAGGGAACCTTATAGCAATCAGCCCCAGCATTTT
>TRBJ2-2|TRBV10-3|-|-
CAINRGIGELFF
TGTGCCATCAATCGGGGAATAGGGGAGCTGTTTTTT
>TRBJ1-6|TRBV5-4|-|-
CASSPPGGNSPLHF
TGTGCCAGCAGCCCCCCCGGGGGTAATTCACCCCTCCACTTT
>TRBJ1-2|TRBV14|-|-
CASSQGAGHPSYGYTF
TGTGCCAGCAGCCAAGGAGCAGGCCACCCATCCTATGGCTACACCTTC
>TRBJ1-1|TRBV5-6|-|-
CASSQIWDKYSSEAFF
TGTGCCAGCAGCCAAATATGGGACAAGTACTCTTCTGAAGCTTTCTTT
>TRBJ1-1|TRBV11-3|few|-
CASSLGQGSYTEAFF
TGTGCCAGCAGCTTAGGCCAGGGTTCATACACTGAAGCTTTCTTT
>TRBJ2-1|TRBV5-1|-|-
CASSLGALSGPYNEQFF
TGCGCCAGCAGCTTGGGAGCTCTAAGCGGACCCTACAATGAGCAGTTCTTC
>TRBJ1-1|TRBV7-2|-|-
CASSLAVNKNTEAFF
TGTGCCAGCAGCTTAGCTGTCAACAAGAACACTGAAGCTTTCTTT